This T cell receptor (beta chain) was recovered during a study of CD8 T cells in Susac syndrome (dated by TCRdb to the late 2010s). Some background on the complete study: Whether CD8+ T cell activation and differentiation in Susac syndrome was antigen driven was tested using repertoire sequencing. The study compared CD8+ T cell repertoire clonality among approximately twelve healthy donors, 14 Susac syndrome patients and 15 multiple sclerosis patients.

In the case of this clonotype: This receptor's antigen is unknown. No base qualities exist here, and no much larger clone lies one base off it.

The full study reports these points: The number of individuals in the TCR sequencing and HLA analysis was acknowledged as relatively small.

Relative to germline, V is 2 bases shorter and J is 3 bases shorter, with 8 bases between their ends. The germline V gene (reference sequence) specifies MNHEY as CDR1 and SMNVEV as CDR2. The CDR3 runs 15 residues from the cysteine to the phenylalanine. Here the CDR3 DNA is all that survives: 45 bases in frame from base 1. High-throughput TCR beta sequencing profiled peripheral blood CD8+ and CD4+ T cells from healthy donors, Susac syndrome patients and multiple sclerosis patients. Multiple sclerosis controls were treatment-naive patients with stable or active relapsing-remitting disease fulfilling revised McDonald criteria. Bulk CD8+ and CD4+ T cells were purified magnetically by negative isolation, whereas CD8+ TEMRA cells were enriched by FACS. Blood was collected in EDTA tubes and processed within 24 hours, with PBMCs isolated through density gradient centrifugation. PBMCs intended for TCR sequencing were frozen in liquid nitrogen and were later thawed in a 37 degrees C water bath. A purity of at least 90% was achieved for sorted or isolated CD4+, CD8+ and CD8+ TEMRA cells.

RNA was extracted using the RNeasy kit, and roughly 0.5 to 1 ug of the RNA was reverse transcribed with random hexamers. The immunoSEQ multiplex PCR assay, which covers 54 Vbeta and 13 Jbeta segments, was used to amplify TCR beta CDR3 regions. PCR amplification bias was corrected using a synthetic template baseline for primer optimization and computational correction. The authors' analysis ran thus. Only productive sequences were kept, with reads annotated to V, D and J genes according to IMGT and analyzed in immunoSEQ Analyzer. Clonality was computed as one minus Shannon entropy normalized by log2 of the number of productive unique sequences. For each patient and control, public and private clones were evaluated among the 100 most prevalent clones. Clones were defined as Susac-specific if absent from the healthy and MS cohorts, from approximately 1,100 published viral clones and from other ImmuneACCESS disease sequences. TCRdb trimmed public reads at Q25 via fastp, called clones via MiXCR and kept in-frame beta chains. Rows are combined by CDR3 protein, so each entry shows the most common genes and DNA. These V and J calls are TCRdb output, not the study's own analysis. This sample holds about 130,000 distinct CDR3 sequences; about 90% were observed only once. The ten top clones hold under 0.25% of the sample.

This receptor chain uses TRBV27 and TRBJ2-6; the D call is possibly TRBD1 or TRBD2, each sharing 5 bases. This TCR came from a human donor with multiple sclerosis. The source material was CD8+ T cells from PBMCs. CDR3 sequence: CASSLGGYGANVLTF. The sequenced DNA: TGTGCCAGCAGTTTAGGGGGATATGGGGCCAACGTCCTGACTTTC.